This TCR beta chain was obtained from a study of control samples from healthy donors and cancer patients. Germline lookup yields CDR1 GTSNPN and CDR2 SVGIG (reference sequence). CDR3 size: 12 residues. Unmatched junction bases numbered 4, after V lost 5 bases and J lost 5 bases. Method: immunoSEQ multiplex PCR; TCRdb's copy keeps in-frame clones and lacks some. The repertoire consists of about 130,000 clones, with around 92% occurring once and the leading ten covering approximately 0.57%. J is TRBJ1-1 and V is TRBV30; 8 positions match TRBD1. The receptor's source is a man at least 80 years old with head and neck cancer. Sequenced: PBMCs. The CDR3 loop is CAWGRGRTEAFF. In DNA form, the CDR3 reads TGTGCCTGGGGCAGGGGGCGGACTGAAGCTTTCTTT.